These 32 T cell receptor beta chains originate from one sample sequenced in a study of Tregs in tolerant kidney transplant recipients. Here immunoSEQ multiplex PCR was the method, and the copy in TCRdb shows in-frame clones only, minus some. The sample carries about 240,000 clones, about 86% recorded once. Sequenced sample: CD4+ T cells from blood. The receptors were sampled from a human donor in good health.

As DNA, the CDR3 is TGTGCCAGCAGCTCCGAACCGGGACAGGGTCACGAGCAGTTCTTC. The encoded protein is CASSSEPGQGHEQFF. The chain joins TRBV11-2 to TRBJ2-1; 9 nucleotides match TRBD1. The CDR3 sequence is 15 residues long. The germline V gene has CDR1 SGHAT and CDR2 FQNNGV. The V and J ends lost 4 bases and 10 bases, in that order; junction bases with no gene match: 11.

The chain has TRBV29-1 and TRBJ2-3; 12 nucleotides line up with TRBD2. Germline loops: CDR1 SQVTM, CDR2 ANQGSEA. The CDR3 is 14 residues long. The trim removed 6 bases at V and 4 bases at J, leaving 5 bases unmatched. The CDR3 spells CSVATSGSSDTQYF. In DNA, the CDR3 is TGCAGCGTCGCGACTAGCGGGAGTTCAGATACGCAGTATTTT.

V usage is TRBV10-2 and J usage is TRBJ2-5; the D is unclear. Germline V gene sequence: CDR1 WSHSY, CDR2 SAAADI. Deletions cut 5 bases from V and 3 bases from J, with 4 bases between. This CDR3 has 11 amino acids. CDR3 in amino acids: CASSPKETQYF. In DNA form, the CDR3 reads TGCGCCAGCAGTCCTAAAGAGACCCAGTACTTC.

This chain connects TRBV2 to TRBJ1-2; 10 bases agree with TRBD1. V shed 2 bases and J 8 bases; nucleotides not matched to a gene: 5. Looked up from germline, CDR1 is SNHLY and CDR2 is FYNNEI. The CDR3 covers 14 residues. This CDR3 is CASSEIGTGAGYTF. CDR3 bases: TGTGCCAGCAGTGAAATCGGGACAGGGGCGGGCTACACCTTC. Supplemented by reference TRBV2 and TRBJ1-2, the full variable domain reads EPEVTQTPSHQVTQMGQEVILRCVPISNHLYFYWYRQILGQKVEFLVSFYNNEISEKSEIFDDQFSVERPDGSNFTLKIRSTKLEDSAMYFCASSEIGTGAGYTFGSGTRLTVV.

CDR3 sequence reads: CASRAGPPYNEQFF. DNA of the CDR3: TGTGCCAGCAGAGCGGGCCCCCCCTACAATGAGCAGTTCTTC. V gene TRBV6-5 combines with J gene TRBJ2-1; D may be TRBD2 (6 bases). Trimming removed 6 bases at V and 2 bases at J, with 11 bases between. Germline-derived CDR1 and CDR2 are MNHEY and SVGAGI. This CDR3 has 14 residues.

About this clone itself: In the same sample, other DNA sequences code for this CDR3. The chain employs TRBV18 and TRBJ1-1; 7 nucleotides match TRBD1. This CDR3 is built from 13 residues. Germline CDR1 is KGHSH and CDR2 is LQKENI. V lost 2 bases, J lost 5 bases, and 2 bases stayed unmatched. In DNA form, the CDR3 reads TGTGCCAGCTCACCAAGCAGGGGGACTGAAGCTTTCTTT. Encoded protein: CASSPSRGTEAFF.

This chain uses TRBV19 with TRBJ2-7; 10 nucleotides match TRBD1. CDR3 length equals 15 residues. Germline trimming cut 4 bases from V and 2 bases from J; bases unmatched to any gene: 5. The germline V gene has CDR1 LNHDA and CDR2 SQIVND (reference sequence). The CDR3 DNA reads as TGTGCCAGTAGTACGACAGGGGGCAATACCTACGAGCAGTACTTC. Protein sequence: CASSTTGGNTYEQYF.

J is TRBJ2-5 and V is TRBV7-8, with D uncertain. V was pared by 3 bases and J by 5 bases, with 13 bases between. In germline, CDR1 is SGHVS, CDR2 FQNEAQ. CDR3 length: 14 amino acids. CDR3 sequence: CASSLLQSRETQYF. The CDR3 region has the DNA TGTGCCAGCAGCTTGCTACAGAGTAGGGAGACCCAGTACTTC.

This rearrangement joins TRBV5-5 to TRBJ2-7, with D possibly matching TRBD1 (5 bases). The CDR3 has 15 residues. With 4 bases removed from V and 3 bases from J, the gap between germline ends came to 17 bases. Germline-derived CDR1 and CDR2 are SGHKS and YYEKEE (reference sequence). The chain's CDR3 is CASSKDTEYGYEQYF. CDR3 DNA: TGTGCCAGCAGCAAGGACACGGAATACGGCTACGAGCAGTACTTC.

The chain combines TRBV29-1 with TRBJ2-1; 12 positions agree with TRBD2. The V and J ends lost 0 bases and 4 bases, in that order; junction bases with no gene match: 4. The length of the CDR3 is 16 residues. Per the germline V gene, CDR1 is SQVTM and CDR2 is ANQGSEA. The CDR3 nucleotides read TGCAGCGTTGAAGATTTCGGACTAGCGGGGTACAATGAGCAGTTCTTC. Protein sequence: CSVEDFGLAGYNEQFF.

This clone was counted once. This rearrangement joins TRBV2 to TRBJ1-1; D ambiguous. Deletions cut 7 bases from V and 1 base from J, with 10 bases between. Germline V gene data show CDR1 as SNHLY and CDR2 as FYNNEI. The CDR3 loop spans 13 amino acids. The CDR3 loop reads CASKMDGNTEAFF. CDR3 nucleotide sequence: TGTGCCAGCAAAATGGATGGGAACACTGAAGCTTTCTTT.

This clone was seen only a few times. The rearrangement links TRBV4-2 to TRBJ1-5; no definite D call. CDR1 is LGHNA, CDR2 YNFKEQ, per germline. Deletions cut 0 bases from V and 6 bases from J, with 6 bases between. The CDR3 has 13 residues. CDR3 coding DNA: TGTGCCAGCAGCCAAGATCCTGCTCAGCCCCAGCATTTT. Residues: CASSQDPAQPQHF.

V and J are TRBV4-1 and TRBJ2-1, with D possibly being TRBD1 or TRBD2 (5 bases each). CDR1 MGHRA and CDR2 YSYEKL come from the germline V gene. This CDR3 has 16 amino acids. Trimming took 3 bases from V and 4 from J, leaving 16 bases between them. This chain's CDR3 is CASSHGVGVDYNEQFF. The CDR3 region has the DNA TGCGCCAGCAGCCATGGAGTGGGGGTTGATTACAATGAGCAGTTCTTC.

The rearrangement joins TRBV9 to TRBJ2-3, with TRBD2 as a possible D gene (5 bases). The CDR3 length is 15 residues. CDR1 and CDR2 (germline): SGDLS, YYNGEE. Trimming took 1 base from V and 1 from J, leaving 10 bases between them. CDR3 region: CASSVLSGGTDTQYF. The CDR3 DNA reads as TGTGCCAGCAGCGTACTCAGCGGAGGCACAGATACGCAGTATTTT.

This chain links TRBV25-1 with TRBJ1-5, with TRBD1 as a possible D gene (6 bases). The CDR3 totals 16 residues. Trimming cost V 8 bases and J 0 bases, with 17 bases left between them. Germline CDR1 is MGHDK and CDR2 is SYGVNS. The CDR3 loop reads CASGPSGAGSNQPQHF. CDR3 nucleotide sequence: TGTGCCAGCGGCCCCTCAGGGGCAGGTAGCAATCAGCCCCAGCATTTT.

This clone was recorded a few times. This rearrangement joins TRBV19 to TRBJ1-5; a weak D match, TRBD1 (5 bases). The germline gives CDR1 LNHDA, CDR2 SQIVND (reference sequence). The length of the CDR3 is 13 residues. Trimming pared 4 bases from V and 7 bases from J, leaving 11 bases between. The CDR3 here is CASSRGWGQPQHF. For the CDR3, the DNA is TGTGCCAGTAGTAGGGGATGGGGGCAGCCCCAGCATTTT.

The chain has TRBV4-2 and TRBJ2-3, with 8 bases matching TRBD2. The CDR3 has 15 residues. CDR1 is LGHNA and CDR2 is YNFKEQ in the germline V gene. The J segment lost 0 bases and the V segment lost 3 bases, leaving 2 bases of the junction unmatched. Here the CDR3 reads CASSQVAGSTDTQYF. The CDR3 bases are TGTGCCAGCAGCCAGGTAGCGGGAAGCACAGATACGCAGTATTTT.

The J gene is TRBJ2-4, the V gene TRBV5-4; 8 bases align to TRBD1. The ends lost 4 bases at V and 9 bases at J; junction bases unmatched: 6. CDR3 length equals 13 residues. The V gene's germline CDR1 is SGHNT and CDR2 YYREEE (reference sequence). CDR3: CASSPGQVSIQYF. In DNA, the CDR3 is TGTGCCAGCAGCCCGGGACAGGTGTCCATTCAGTACTTC.

The V and J genes are TRBV11-2 and TRBJ2-3; D tentatively fits TRBD1 or TRBD2 (5 bases each). V was cut by 1 base and J by 0 bases, with 14 bases left in between. Germline V gene data show CDR1 as SGHAT and CDR2 as FQNNGV. The CDR3 is made up of 17 amino acids. The CDR3 region is CASSLGGGRRSTDTQYF. In nucleotides, the CDR3 is TGTGCCAGCAGCTTAGGGGGCGGGCGGAGGAGCACAGATACGCAGTATTTT.

The genes are TRBV6-4 and TRBJ2-1; 7 nucleotides line up with TRBD2. CDR1 is MRHNA and CDR2 is SNTAGT in the germline V gene. The CDR3 spans 13 residues. Trimming took 2 bases from V and 12 from J; bases not matched to a gene: 7. The CDR3 bases are TGTGCCAGCAGTGACGGGAGGGGCAAGGCGCAGTTCTTC. Protein sequence: CASSDGRGKAQFF.

The chain recombines TRBV5-4 with TRBJ2-7; D is perhaps TRBD1 (6 bases). The germline V gene has CDR1 SGHNT and CDR2 YYREEE (reference sequence). This CDR3 has 15 residues. Trimming cost V 4 bases and J 0 bases, with 14 bases left between them. CDR3 sequence: CASSAGQMNSYEQYF. The DNA for the CDR3 is TGTGCCAGCAGCGCAGGACAGATGAACTCCTACGAGCAGTACTTC.

A remark on this clone: Additional DNA sequences in this sample encode the identical CDR3. The chain carries TRBV5-1 and TRBJ2-5, with D unclear. Trimming shortened V by 4 bases and J by 2 bases, and 9 bases separated the two germline ends. The germline CDR1 and CDR2 sequences are SGHRS and YFSETQ. The CDR3 totals 13 residues. This CDR3 reads CASSGGLQETQYF. The DNA of the CDR3 is TGCGCCAGCAGCGGCGGATTACAAGAGACCCAGTACTTC.

The V and J genes are TRBV6-1 and TRBJ1-2; D is undetermined. In germline, CDR1 is MNHNS, CDR2 SASEGT. The CDR3 has 13 residues. Trimming took off 4 bases at V and 4 bases at J, with 10 bases between the two ends. CDR3 DNA: TGTGCCAGCAGTGGAGGACGGGTCTATGGCTACACCTTC. Its translation: CASSGGRVYGYTF.

J is TRBJ2-2 and V is TRBV21-1; the table names TRBD1, a call not compared with the DNA. TRBV21-1 is termed a pseudogene. The CDR3 is made up of 17 amino acids. In DNA form, the CDR3 reads TGTGCCAGCAGCAAAGAGGGGGAGCGAAACAGCACCGGGGAGCTGTTTTTT. Translated: CASSKEGERNSTGELFF.

The V and J genes are TRBV6-5 and TRBJ1-2; 7 bases agree with TRBD1. Losses at the gene ends were 5 bases for V and 4 bases for J; bases not matched to a gene: 10. Germline loops: CDR1 MNHEY, CDR2 SVGAGI. This CDR3 region has 15 residues. DNA for the CDR3: TGTGCCAGCAGTCGACAGACAGGGCCCGGCTATGGCTACACCTTC. The encoded protein is CASSRQTGPGYGYTF.

V is TRBV2 and J is TRBJ1-5; TRBD1 matches at 9 bases. This CDR3 region has 17 residues. The junction had 10 bases not matched to a gene; V was cut back by 6 bases and J by 1 base. The germline V gene encodes CDR1 SNHLY and CDR2 FYNNEI. CDR3 DNA: TGTGCCAGCAGGACTCGTTGGGACAGGGTGAGCAATCAGCCCCAGCATTTT. Translation gives CASRTRWDRVSNQPQHF.

The rearrangement uses TRBV19 and TRBJ2-7, with D perhaps TRBD1 (6 bases). V dropped 2 bases and J dropped 1 base, with 12 bases sitting between them. Germline V gene sequence: CDR1 LNHDA, CDR2 SQIVND (reference sequence). This CDR3 region has 15 residues. This CDR3 is CASSIQGTESYEQYF. CDR3 in DNA: TGTGCCAGTAGTATACAGGGGACGGAATCCTACGAGCAGTACTTC.

The gene calls are TRBV4-1 and TRBJ2-1, with D maybe TRBD2 (5 bases). This CDR3 contains 17 residues. Trimming stripped 3 bases from V and 1 base from J, with 16 bases between. Looked up from germline, CDR1 is MGHRA and CDR2 is YSYEKL. The CDR3 nucleotides read TGCGCCAGCAGCCAGGACCCAGCGGCCCGGTCCTACAATGAGCAGTTCTTC. Residues: CASSQDPAARSYNEQFF.

This chain joins TRBV15 and TRBJ1-5; D is unclear. There are 12 residues in the CDR3. Germline lookup yields CDR1 LNHNV and CDR2 YYDKDF (reference sequence). Trimming pared 1 base from V and 2 bases from J, leaving 0 bases between. The CDR3 loop reads CATSRGNQPQHF. The CDR3 DNA reads as TGTGCCACCAGCAGAGGCAATCAGCCCCAGCATTTT.

V and J are TRBV6-5 and TRBJ1-1, with no clear D. Deletions cut 2 bases from V and 4 bases from J, with 11 bases between. The CDR3 is 14 residues long. Germline V gives CDR1 MNHEY, CDR2 SVGAGI. This CDR3 is CASSYDRLTTEAFF. DNA of the CDR3: TGTGCCAGCAGTTACGACCGGCTGACCACTGAAGCTTTCTTT.

The rearrangement uses TRBV11-3 and TRBJ2-3, with D perhaps TRBD1 (5 bases). Trimming took 1 base from V and 0 from J, leaving 14 bases between them. Germline lookup yields CDR1 SGHNT and CDR2 YENEEA. The CDR3 extends over 17 amino acids. The CDR3 protein is CASSLGVWGRSTDTQYF. The DNA of the CDR3 is TGTGCCAGCAGCTTAGGTGTTTGGGGCAGAAGCACAGATACGCAGTATTTT. Drawing the rest from reference TRBV11-3 and TRBJ2-3, the complete variable domain is EAGVVQSPRYKIIEKKQPVAFWCNPISGHNTLYWYLQNLGQGPELLIRYENEEAVDDSQLPKDRFSAERLKGVDSTLKIQPAELGDSAVYLCASSLGVWGRSTDTQYFGPGTRLTVL.

The chain combines TRBV5-4 with TRBJ1-2, with TRBD1 identical over 8 bases. V shed 6 bases and J 4 bases; nucleotides not matched to a gene: 20. Germline V gene sequence: CDR1 SGHNT, CDR2 YYREEE (reference sequence). The CDR3 consists of 18 residues. CDR3 loop: CASTSMKDRGGGLYGYTF. The DNA for the CDR3 is TGTGCCAGCACCTCCATGAAAGACAGGGGAGGGGGCCTCTATGGCTACACCTTC.